The T cell receptor (beta chain) under discussion was sequenced for a study of CD8+CD57+ T cells in acquired aplastic anemia. The overall study: DNA recovered from sorted CD4+ and CD8+ cells had a mean of approximately 3.2 ug. Findings and limits, study-wide: Some 31 sequences, all CD8+ CDR3, were shared between patients and controls.

Using genomic DNA as the template, TCR beta VDJ and CDR3 profiling was carried out. TCRdb passed the reads through MiXCR, listing each CDR3 protein once. The sample gives 150,000 to 200,000 distinct CDR3 sequences, under 55% of which show up once; approximately 2.8% is in the top ten. Whoever was chosen for sequencing had shown CD8+CD57+ cell expansion by flow cytometry. Severe acquired aplastic anemia affected all patients. Patients were untreated when blood was sampled. This clonotype was counted many times. As yet, its antigen is unknown. There are 13 residues in the CDR3. The germline CDR1 and CDR2 sequences are DFQATT and SNEGSKA (reference sequence). V was clipped by 8 bases and J by 0 bases; unmatched bases: 4.

The sample consisted of sorted CD4+, CD8+, or CD8+CD57+ T cells (not recorded which) from PBMCs. The TCR originated in a human donor with aplastic anemia. The rearrangement uses TRBV20-1 and TRBJ2-1; 7 nucleotides agree with TRBD2. This CDR3 reads CSMGGSSYNEQFF. In nucleotides, the CDR3 is TGCAGTATGGGGGGGAGCTCCTACAATGAGCAGTTCTTC.